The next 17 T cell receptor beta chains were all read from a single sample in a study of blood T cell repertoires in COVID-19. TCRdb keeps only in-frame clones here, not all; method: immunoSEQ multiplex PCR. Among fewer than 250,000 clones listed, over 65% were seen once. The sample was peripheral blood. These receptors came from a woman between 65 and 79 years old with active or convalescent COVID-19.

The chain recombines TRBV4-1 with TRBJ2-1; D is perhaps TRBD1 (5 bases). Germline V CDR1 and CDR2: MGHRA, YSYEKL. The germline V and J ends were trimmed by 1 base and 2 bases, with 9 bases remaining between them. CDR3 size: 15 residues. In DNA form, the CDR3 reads TGCGCCAGCAGCCAAGCCAGGGTAACCTACAATGAGCAGTTCTTC. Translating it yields CASSQARVTYNEQFF.

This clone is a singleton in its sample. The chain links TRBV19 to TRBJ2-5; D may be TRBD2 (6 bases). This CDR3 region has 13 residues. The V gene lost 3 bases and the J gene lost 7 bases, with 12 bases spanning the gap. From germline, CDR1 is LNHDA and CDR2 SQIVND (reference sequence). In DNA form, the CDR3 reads TGTGCCAGTAGTATTGGAGGGCAGGGGACCCAGTACTTC. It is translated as CASSIGGQGTQYF. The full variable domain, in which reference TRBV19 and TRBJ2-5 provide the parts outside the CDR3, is DGGITQSPKYLFRKEGQNVTLSCEQNLNHDAMYWYRQDPGQGLRLIYYSQIVNDFQKGDIAEGYSVSREKKESFPLTVTSAQKNPTAFYLCASSIGGQGTQYFGPGTRLLVL.

The CDR3 loop reads CASGDRGTKAGELFF. CDR3 in DNA: TGTGCCAGCGGGGACAGGGGGACTAAAGCCGGGGAGCTGTTTTTT. V is TRBV6-5 and J is TRBJ2-2; 11 nucleotides match TRBD1. There are 15 residues in the CDR3. Germline V lookup: CDR1 MNHEY, CDR2 SVGAGI. With 8 bases clipped from V and 6 bases from J, the junction kept 8 bases outside the gene matches.

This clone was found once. CDR3 sequence: CASSYGALLSYNEQFF. DNA of the CDR3: TGTGCCAGCAGTTACGGAGCACTACTCTCCTACAATGAGCAGTTCTTC. The rearrangement uses TRBV6-5 and TRBJ2-1; unclear D gene. Trimming removed 2 bases at V and 0 bases at J, with 11 bases between. This CDR3 is 16 amino acids long. Per the germline V gene, CDR1 is MNHEY and CDR2 is SVGAGI.

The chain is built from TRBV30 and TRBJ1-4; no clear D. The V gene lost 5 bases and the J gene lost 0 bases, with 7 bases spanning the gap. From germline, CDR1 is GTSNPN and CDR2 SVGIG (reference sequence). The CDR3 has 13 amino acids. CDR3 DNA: TGTGCCTGGCAGATTGCAACTAATGAAAAACTGTTTTTT. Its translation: CAWQIATNEKLFF.

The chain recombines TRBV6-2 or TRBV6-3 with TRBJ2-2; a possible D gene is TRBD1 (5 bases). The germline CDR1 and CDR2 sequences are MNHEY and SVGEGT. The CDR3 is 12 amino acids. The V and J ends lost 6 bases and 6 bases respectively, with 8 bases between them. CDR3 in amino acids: CASSRRAGELFF. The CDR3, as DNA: TGTGCCAGCAGCCGCAGGGCCGGGGAGCTGTTTTTT.

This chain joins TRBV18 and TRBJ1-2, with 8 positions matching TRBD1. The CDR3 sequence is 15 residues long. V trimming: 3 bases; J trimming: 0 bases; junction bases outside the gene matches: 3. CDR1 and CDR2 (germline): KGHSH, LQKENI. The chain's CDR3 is CASSPDREANYGYTF. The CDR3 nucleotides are TGTGCCAGCTCACCGGACAGGGAGGCTAACTATGGCTACACCTTC.

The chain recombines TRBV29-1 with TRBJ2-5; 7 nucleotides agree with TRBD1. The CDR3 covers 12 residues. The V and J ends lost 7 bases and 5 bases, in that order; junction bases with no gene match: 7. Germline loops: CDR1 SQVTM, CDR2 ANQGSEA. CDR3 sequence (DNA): TGCAGCGCGACAGGGCCGGGGGAGACCCAGTACTTC. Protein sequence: CSATGPGETQYF.

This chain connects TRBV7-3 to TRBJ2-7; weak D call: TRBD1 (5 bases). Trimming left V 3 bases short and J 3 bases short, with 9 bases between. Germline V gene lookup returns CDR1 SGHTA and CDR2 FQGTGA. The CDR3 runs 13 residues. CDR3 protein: CASSLGLYYEQYF. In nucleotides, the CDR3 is TGTGCCAGCAGCTTGGGGCTGTACTACGAGCAGTACTTC.

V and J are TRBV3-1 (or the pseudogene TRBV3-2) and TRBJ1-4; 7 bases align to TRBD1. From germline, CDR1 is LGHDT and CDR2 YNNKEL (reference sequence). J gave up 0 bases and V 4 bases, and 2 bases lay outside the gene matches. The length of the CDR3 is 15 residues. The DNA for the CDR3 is TGTGCCAGCAGCCGACAGGGTGCAACTAATGAAAAACTGTTTTTT. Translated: CASSRQGATNEKLFF.

CDR3 in amino acids: CASSVGHRGGDTF. Written as DNA, the CDR3 is TGTGCCAGCAGCGTAGGGCACAGGGGAGGCGACACCTTC. The genes are TRBV9 and TRBJ1-2; 7 nucleotides align to TRBD1. V lost 0 bases and J lost 12; bases outside the gene matches: 8. CDR1 is SGDLS, CDR2 YYNGEE, per germline. The CDR3 sequence is 13 residues long.

CDR3: CASSIDRESYGYTF. The CDR3 DNA follows: TGTGCCAGCAGTATTGACAGGGAGAGCTATGGCTACACCTTC. This chain connects TRBV28 to TRBJ1-2; 7 bases fit TRBD1. The junction had 7 bases not matched to a gene; V was cut back by 5 bases and J by 4 bases. CDR3 length equals 14 residues. From germline, CDR1 is MDHEN and CDR2 SYDVKM.

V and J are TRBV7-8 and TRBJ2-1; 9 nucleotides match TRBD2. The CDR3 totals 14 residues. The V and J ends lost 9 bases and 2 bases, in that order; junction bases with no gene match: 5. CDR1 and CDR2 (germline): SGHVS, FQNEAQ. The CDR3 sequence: CASYKREAYNEQFF. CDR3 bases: TGTGCCAGTTATAAGCGGGAGGCCTACAATGAGCAGTTCTTC.

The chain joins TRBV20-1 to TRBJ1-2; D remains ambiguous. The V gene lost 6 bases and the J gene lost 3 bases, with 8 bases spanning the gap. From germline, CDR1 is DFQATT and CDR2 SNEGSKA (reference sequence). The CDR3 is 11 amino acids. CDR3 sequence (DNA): TGCAGTGCCTACAGAGACTATGGCTACACCTTC. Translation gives CSAYRDYGYTF.

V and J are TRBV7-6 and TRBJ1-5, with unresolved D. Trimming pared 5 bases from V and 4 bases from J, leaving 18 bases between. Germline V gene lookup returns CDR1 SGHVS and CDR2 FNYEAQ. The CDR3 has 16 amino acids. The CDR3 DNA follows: TGTGCCAGCAGCCTGACCCCTGGGCAGATTAATCAGCCCCAGCATTTT. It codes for CASSLTPGQINQPQHF.

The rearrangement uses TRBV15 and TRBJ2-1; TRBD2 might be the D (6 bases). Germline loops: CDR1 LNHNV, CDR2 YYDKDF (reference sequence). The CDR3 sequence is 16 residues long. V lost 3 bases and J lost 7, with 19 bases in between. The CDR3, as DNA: TGTGCCACCAGCAGGTCCCCAGCTGGGACTGTAAATGAGCAGTTCTTC. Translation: CATSRSPAGTVNEQFF.

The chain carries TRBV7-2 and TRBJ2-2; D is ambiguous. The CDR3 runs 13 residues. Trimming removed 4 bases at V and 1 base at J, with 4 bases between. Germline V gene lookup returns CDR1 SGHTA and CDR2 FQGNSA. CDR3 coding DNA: TGTGCCAGCAGCTATCAGAACACCGGGGAGCTGTTTTTT. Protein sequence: CASSYQNTGELFF.